Shown below are 21 T cell receptor beta chains from a single sample sequenced in a study of human T cells and chemical hapten exposure. As to time point: pre-sensitization, week 0. Documented treatment: therapeutic diphenylcyclopropenone sensitization with weekly scalp DPC. TCRdb redid the calling of the RACE reads with MiXCR, one entry per CDR3 protein. Of approximately 90,000 distinct CDR3 sequences listed, over 6.5% are singletons. Here the sequenced sample was whole blood, taken in connection with sensitization to the hapten diphenylcyclopropenone (DPC). The receptors stem from a man aged 35-49 years with alopecia areata. Some clones in this sample may be carry-over from other donors' samples.

This clonotype was seen only a few times. A junction boundary mismatches the germline segment, possibly from a read error. This sequence joins TRBV7-7 and TRBJ2-7, with 8 bases matching TRBD1. The CDR3 is 13 residues long. Per the germline V gene, CDR1 is SSHAT and CDR2 is FNYEAQ (reference sequence). The CDR3 DNA reads TGTGCTAGCAGCCCGGACAGGGTCACCGAGCAGTACTTC. Protein: CASSPDRVTEQYF.

This sequence joins TRBV12-3 or TRBV12-4 and TRBJ2-1; TRBD1 matches 8 bases. This CDR3 has 14 residues. V gave up 1 base and J gave up 8 bases; unmatched junction bases: 4. The CDR3 sequence: CASSLGTGMYEQFF. CDR3 DNA sequence: TGTGCCAGCAGTTTAGGGACAGGGATGTATGAGCAGTTCTTC.

This clonotype has just a few counts. This sequence joins TRBV6-5 and TRBJ1-1; unclear D gene. Per the germline V gene, CDR1 is MNHEY and CDR2 is SVGAGI. The V end lost 2 bases, the J end lost 0 bases, and 4 bases lay between the germline ends. The CDR3 totals 13 residues. The CDR3 here is CASSYRVNTEAFF. The CDR3 region has the DNA TGTGCCAGCAGTTACAGGGTGAACACTGAAGCTTTCTTT.

This clonotype was detected ten times or more. The rearrangement links TRBV29-1 to TRBJ2-2, with 12 bases fitting TRBD1. Per germline, CDR1 SQVTM and CDR2 ANQGSEA. V was pared by 7 bases and J by 6 bases, with 6 bases of the junction left unmatched. The CDR3 runs to 14 residues. This CDR3 is CSARGQGAPGELFF. CDR3 bases: TGCAGCGCGAGGGGACAGGGGGCACCCGGGGAGCTGTTTTTT.

This clonotype has ten or more counts. V and J are TRBV29-1 and TRBJ1-3; 8 nucleotides agree with TRBD1. This CDR3 spans 14 amino acids. V gave up 2 bases and J gave up 4 bases; unmatched junction bases: 4. The germline V gene has CDR1 SQVTM and CDR2 ANQGSEA. CDR3 residues: CSVENRGRGNTIYF. The CDR3 DNA follows: TGCAGCGTTGAAAACAGGGGGAGAGGAAACACCATATATTTT.

There are many counts of this clonotype. V and J are TRBV6-2 or TRBV6-3 and TRBJ2-5; D gene ambiguous. Trimming left V 8 bases short and J 3 bases short, with 16 bases between. The CDR3 contains 14 residues. The V gene's germline CDR1 is MNHEY and CDR2 SVGEGT. The CDR3 loop reads CASLIEPSKETQYF. CDR3 DNA sequence: TGTGCCAGCCTCATCGAGCCCTCAAAAGAGACCCAGTACTTC.

This clonotype was counted ten times or more. The chain employs TRBV29-1 and TRBJ2-7; 7 bases fit TRBD2. Germline trimming cut 3 bases from V and 9 bases from J; bases unmatched to any gene: 11. This CDR3 comprises 13 residues. Germline V gene data show CDR1 as SQVTM and CDR2 as ANQGSEA. In DNA, the CDR3 is TGCAGCGTTGACCCGGGAGGTCCAGGAGGGCAGTACTTC. It translates to CSVDPGGPGGQYF.

V usage is TRBV7-2 and J usage is TRBJ2-3, with D tentatively TRBD1 (6 bases). V lost 7 bases to trimming and J lost 4 bases, with 21 bases between them. In germline, CDR1 is SGHTA, CDR2 FQGNSA. This CDR3 spans 16 amino acids. The CDR3 nucleotides are TGTGCCAGCATCTTGGGGGCCTCGACTCCCGCAGATACGCAGTATTTT. Its protein product is CASILGASTPADTQYF.

This clonotype was counted only a few times. The CDR3: CASSQEGRLSNSPLHF. CDR3 coding DNA: TGCGCCAGCAGCCAAGAAGGGCGGCTGTCGAATTCACCCCTCCACTTT. The chain recombines TRBV4-1 with TRBJ1-6; D gene uncertain. The CDR3 is made up of 16 amino acids. The germline V gene has CDR1 MGHRA and CDR2 YSYEKL. Trimming took 0 bases from V and 7 from J, leaving 13 bases between them.

This clonotype has only a few counts. The chain employs TRBV9 and TRBJ2-3; 8 bases line up with TRBD2. Per germline, CDR1 SGDLS and CDR2 YYNGEE. V gave up 3 bases and J gave up 4 bases; unmatched junction bases: 7. This CDR3 region has 15 residues. The CDR3 region is CASSAPSGHSDTQYF. The CDR3 coding sequence is TGTGCCAGCAGCGCTCCTAGCGGGCACTCAGATACGCAGTATTTT.

This clonotype was seen many times. The rearrangement links TRBV12-3 or TRBV12-4 to TRBJ1-1, with 11 bases lining up with TRBD1. This CDR3 contains 17 residues. Germline trimming cut 5 bases from V and 0 bases from J; bases unmatched to any gene: 8. The CDR3 DNA is TGTGCCAGCAGTCCCCGGGACAGGGGGGTCCTGAACACTGAAGCTTTCTTT. Protein product: CASSPRDRGVLNTEAFF.

This clonotype was counted a few times. The chain carries TRBV7-2 and TRBJ2-1; 11 bases are a match to TRBD2. The CDR3 has 17 residues. Germline values: CDR1 SGHTA, CDR2 FQGNSA. V trimming: 1 base; J trimming: 4 bases; junction bases outside the gene matches: 6. The CDR3 reads CASSLVGGTSGYNEQFF. CDR3 nucleotides: TGTGCCAGCAGCTTAGTAGGTGGGACTAGCGGTTACAATGAGCAGTTCTTC.

This clonotype appeared many times. The chain joins TRBV20-1 to TRBJ2-5, with D tentatively TRBD2 (6 bases). Germline V CDR1 and CDR2: DFQATT, SNEGSKA (reference sequence). V lost 6 bases and J 4 bases, leaving 21 bases between the germline ends. This CDR3 has 15 amino acids. This chain's CDR3 is CSATSLRELRETQYF. The CDR3 DNA reads TGCAGTGCCACCAGCCTACGGGAGTTAAGAGAGACCCAGTACTTC.

Ten or more counts support this clonotype. This chain uses TRBV4-3 with TRBJ1-3; D not resolved. The CDR3 covers 15 residues. The V gene's germline CDR1 is LGHNA and CDR2 YSLEER. V was shortened by 0 bases and J by 4 bases, with 10 bases between the two germline ends. The DNA of the CDR3 is TGCGCCAGCAGCCAAGATCCCGGGTCCGGAAACACCATATATTTT. Translated: CASSQDPGSGNTIYF.

This clonotype was detected only a few times. V gene TRBV7-6 combines with J gene TRBJ2-1, with no clear D. Per the germline V gene, CDR1 is SGHVS and CDR2 is FNYEAQ. V was trimmed by 5 bases and J by 0 bases, leaving 14 bases between them. This CDR3 comprises 16 residues. This CDR3 is CASSPSLVASYNEQFF. DNA for the CDR3: TGTGCCAGCAGCCCGTCTCTAGTGGCCTCCTACAATGAGCAGTTCTTC.

The rearrangement links TRBV24-1 to TRBJ2-1; D possibly corresponds to TRBD1 (6 bases). This CDR3 contains 16 residues. V dropped 4 bases and J dropped 6 bases, with 18 bases sitting between them. Germline CDR1 reads KGHDR; CDR2 reads SFDVKD. For the CDR3, the DNA is TGTGCCACCAGTGACAGGGGAACGAATCCGGGCAATGAGCAGTTCTTC. It specifies CATSDRGTNPGNEQFF.

This clonotype was counted at least ten times. The V and J genes are TRBV20-1 and TRBJ2-3; D unresolved. CDR3 size: 13 residues. Germline-derived CDR1 and CDR2 are DFQATT and SNEGSKA (reference sequence). The V gene lost 0 bases and the J gene lost 0 bases, with 4 bases spanning the gap. As DNA, the CDR3 is TGCAGTGCTAGAGAAGCGAGCACAGATACGCAGTATTTT. Amino acid sequence: CSAREASTDTQYF.

This clonotype was observed at least ten times. The V gene is TRBV20-1, the J gene TRBJ1-1; D call uncertain. Trimming removed 3 bases at V and 0 bases at J, with 8 bases between. This CDR3 has 13 amino acids. Germline V gene data show CDR1 as DFQATT and CDR2 as SNEGSKA (reference sequence). The CDR3 loop is CSAREALNTEAFF. CDR3 DNA sequence: TGCAGTGCTAGGGAGGCCCTGAACACTGAAGCTTTCTTT.

This clonotype has just a few counts. The chain employs TRBV6-1 and TRBJ1-3; unclear D gene. Germline lookup yields CDR1 MNHNS and CDR2 SASEGT. V shed 0 bases and J shed 1 base, with 10 bases lying between them. This CDR3 contains 16 residues. DNA of the CDR3: TGTGCCAGCAGTGAAGCGCAGCTGGGTTCTGGAAACACCATATATTTT. Translating it yields CASSEAQLGSGNTIYF.

The genes are TRBV4-1 and TRBJ2-3; 9 bases map to TRBD2. J was trimmed by 5 bases and V by 3 bases; bases with no gene match: 27. This CDR3 comprises 22 residues. Looked up from germline, CDR1 is MGHRA and CDR2 is YSYEKL. This CDR3 reads CASSHPSAGVRTGTSSGDTQYF. Written as DNA, the CDR3 is TGCGCCAGCAGCCACCCTTCGGCCGGAGTCAGAACCGGGACTAGCTCCGGAGATACGCAGTATTTT.

This clonotype was observed a handful of times. This chain connects TRBV5-1 to TRBJ2-3, with 10 bases that match TRBD2. The V segment lost 4 bases and the J segment 0 bases; nucleotides outside the gene matches: 11. The length of the CDR3 is 18 residues. CDR1 and CDR2 (germline): SGHRS, YFSETQ. The CDR3 here is CASSPGLAPRPSTDTQYF. In nucleotides, the CDR3 is TGCGCCAGCAGCCCGGGACTAGCGCCGCGACCTAGCACAGATACGCAGTATTTT. The entire variable domain, with the rest obtained from reference TRBV5-1 and TRBJ2-3, is as follows: KAGVTQTPRYLIKTRGQQVTLSCSPISGHRSVSWYQQTPGQGLQFLFEYFSETQRNKGNFPGRFSGRQFSNSRSEMNVSTLELGDSALYLCASSPGLAPRPSTDTQYFGPGTRLTVL.